The next 27 T cell receptor beta chains were all read from a single sample in a study of blood T cell repertoires in COVID-19. Libraries were prepared by immunoSEQ multiplex PCR; TCRdb keeps only in-frame clonotypes and omits some of them. The sample lists 50,000 or so clones, around 88% occurring once. Source material: peripheral blood. The receptors originated from a woman aged 55-75 years with acute or convalescent COVID-19.

This sequence joins TRBV6-6 and TRBJ1-4; TRBD1 is a possible D gene (5 bases). CDR3 length equals 14 residues. Per germline, CDR1 MNHNY and CDR2 SVGAGI (reference sequence). V lost 2 bases to trimming and J lost 5 bases, with 9 bases between them. The CDR3 coding sequence is TGTGCCAGCAGTTACAGCAGGGCCAATGAAAAACTGTTTTTT. Its translation is CASSYSRANEKLFF.

The V and J genes are TRBV14 and TRBJ2-5, with 8 bases matching TRBD1. The CDR3 length is 14 residues. After removal of 7 bases from V and 1 base from J, the junction contained 5 bases not matched to a gene. Looked up from germline, CDR1 is SGHDN and CDR2 is FVKESK. CDR3 in DNA: TGTGCCAGCAATCAGGGGGCCTTCCAAGAGACCCAGTACTTC. Protein product: CASNQGAFQETQYF. The entire variable domain, with the rest obtained from reference TRBV14 and TRBJ2-5, is as follows: EAGVTQFPSHSVIEKGQTVTLRCDPISGHDNLYWYRRVMGKEIKFLLHFVKESKQDESGMPNNRFLAERTGGTYSTLKVQPAELEDSGVYFCASNQGAFQETQYFGPGTRLLVL.

This chain joins TRBV6-5 and TRBJ1-2; 8 bases map to TRBD1. The length of the CDR3 is 15 residues. From germline, CDR1 is MNHEY and CDR2 SVGAGI. V shed 0 bases and J 7 bases; nucleotides not matched to a gene: 7. CDR3 loop: CASSYSNRGISGYTF. The CDR3 DNA reads as TGTGCCAGCAGTTACTCGAACAGGGGGATTTCTGGCTACACCTTC.

In this sample, this clone turned up once. V is TRBV7-2 and J is TRBJ1-6; tentatively, D is TRBD1 (6 bases). V was shortened by 6 bases and J by 4 bases, with 13 bases between the two germline ends. The CDR3 is 15 amino acids. Per germline, CDR1 SGHTA and CDR2 FQGNSA. The CDR3 nucleotides are TGTGCCAGCAGAACGGGGACACTTTATAATTCACCCCTCCACTTT. Protein: CASRTGTLYNSPLHF. Full variable domain (missing parts from reference TRBV7-2 and TRBJ1-6): GAGVSQSPSNKVTEKGKDVELRCDPISGHTALYWYRQSLGQGLEFLIYFQGNSAPDKSGLPSDRFSAERTGGSVSTLTIQRTQQEDSAVYLCASRTGTLYNSPLHFGNGTRLTVT.

Judged by abundance, this clone is medium-sized. V is TRBV19 and J is TRBJ1-6, with TRBD1 as a possible D gene (6 bases). V was cut by 9 bases and J by 9 bases, with 15 bases left in between. The CDR3 length is 13 residues. In germline, CDR1 is LNHDA, CDR2 SQIVND (reference sequence). DNA of the CDR3: TGTGCCAGCGACGCAGGGGAAGGTTCACCCCTCCACTTT. Encoded protein: CASDAGEGSPLHF.

The J gene is TRBJ1-5, the V gene TRBV5-1; TRBD1 matches 7 bases. The J segment lost 0 bases and the V segment lost 1 base, leaving 1 base of the junction unmatched. Germline loops: CDR1 SGHRS, CDR2 YFSETQ. This CDR3 is built from 15 residues. CDR3 bases: TGCGCCAGCAGCTTGACAGGGGTTAGCAATCAGCCCCAGCATTTT. Translating gives CASSLTGVSNQPQHF.

The genes are TRBV5-1 and TRBJ1-3; D unresolved. V was trimmed by 0 bases and J by 0 bases, leaving 7 bases between them. CDR1 is SGHRS and CDR2 is YFSETQ in the germline V gene. The length of the CDR3 is 15 residues. The CDR3, as DNA: TGCGCCAGCAGCTTGGACAGCTTCTCTGGAAACACCATATATTTT. This translates into CASSLDSFSGNTIYF.

The chain employs TRBV30 and TRBJ2-2, with D possibly matching TRBD2 (5 bases). This CDR3 spans 15 amino acids. The V gene lost 7 bases and the J gene lost 0 bases, with 15 bases spanning the gap. CDR1 and CDR2 (germline): GTSNPN, SVGIG (reference sequence). CDR3 in DNA: TGTGCCTCAAAAGGAGGATACGCGAACACCGGGGAGCTGTTTTTT. Translation gives CASKGGYANTGELFF.

The CDR3 DNA reads TGTGCCAGCAGTTCTCCGGGACTAGCGGGGATACTTCAAGAGACCCAGTACTTC. Encoded protein: CASSSPGLAGILQETQYF. The rearrangement links TRBV28 to TRBJ2-5; 13 bases are a match to TRBD2. This CDR3 contains 18 residues. Trimming removed 4 bases from V and 2 bases from J; junction bases left unmatched: 10. The V gene's germline CDR1 is MDHEN and CDR2 SYDVKM.

The J gene is TRBJ2-4, the V gene TRBV5-1, with D possibly being TRBD2 (7 bases). Per germline, CDR1 SGHRS and CDR2 YFSETQ. The CDR3 is 15 residues long. V was pared by 5 bases and J by 1 base, with 13 bases between. CDR3 bases: TGCGCCAGCAGACAGGGAGGGGCGGCCAAAAACATTCAGTACTTC. Its translation: CASRQGGAAKNIQYF. Drawing the rest from reference TRBV5-1 and TRBJ2-4, the complete variable domain is KAGVTQTPRYLIKTRGQQVTLSCSPISGHRSVSWYQQTPGQGLQFLFEYFSETQRNKGNFPGRFSGRQFSNSRSEMNVSTLELGDSALYLCASRQGGAAKNIQYFGAGTRLSVL.

This chain connects TRBV30 to TRBJ1-3; possible D gene TRBD1, 5 bases. This CDR3 has 14 residues. The germline CDR1 and CDR2 sequences are GTSNPN and SVGIG (reference sequence). V was trimmed by 0 bases and J by 4 bases, leaving 10 bases between them. The CDR3 reads CAWSVGGSGNTIYF. The CDR3, as DNA: TGTGCCTGGAGTGTGGGGGGATCCGGAAACACCATATATTTT. Complete variable domain (other parts from reference TRBV30 and TRBJ1-3): SQTIHQWPATLVQPVGSPLSLECTVEGTSNPNLYWYRQAAGRGLQLLFYSVGIGQISSEVPQNLSASRPQDRQFILSSKKLLLSDSGFYLCAWSVGGSGNTIYFGEGSWLTVV.

V is TRBV11-2 and J is TRBJ1-5; 7 positions agree with TRBD1. CDR3 length: 13 residues. Per germline, CDR1 SGHAT and CDR2 FQNNGV. The V segment lost 5 bases and the J segment 7 bases; nucleotides outside the gene matches: 5. The CDR3 region is CASSAGQIQPQHF. As DNA, the CDR3 is TGTGCCAGCAGCGCGGGACAGATACAGCCCCAGCATTTT.

The chain recombines TRBV28 with TRBJ1-3, with D uncertain. The V and J ends lost 7 bases and 8 bases respectively, with 12 bases between them. The CDR3 spans 12 residues. CDR1 MDHEN and CDR2 SYDVKM come from the germline V gene. CDR3 loop: CASTSPGDTIYF. The CDR3 DNA follows: TGTGCCAGCACCTCCCCCGGGGACACCATATATTTT.

The chain combines TRBV6-1 with TRBJ1-3; D unresolved. V gave up 1 base and J gave up 0 bases, with 10 bases separating them. The germline CDR1 and CDR2 sequences are MNHNS and SASEGT. This CDR3 spans 16 amino acids. CDR3: CASSEGGGSSGNTIYF. The CDR3 bases are TGTGCCAGCAGTGAAGGGGGAGGGAGCTCTGGAAACACCATATATTTT.

The rearrangement links TRBV18 to TRBJ2-5; 7 nucleotides align to TRBD1. V lost 3 bases to trimming and J lost 1 base; unmatched junction nucleotides: 5. CDR3 size: 15 residues. CDR1 and CDR2 from the germline V gene are KGHSH and LQKENI. This chain's CDR3 is CASSPMTGSQETQYF. The CDR3 coding sequence is TGTGCCAGCTCACCCATGACAGGGAGCCAAGAGACCCAGTACTTC.

The sample holds one count of this clone. The chain links TRBV6-5 to TRBJ2-5; a weak D match, TRBD2 (7 bases). With 5 bases removed from V and 4 bases from J, the gap between germline ends came to 14 bases. The length of the CDR3 is 14 residues. Germline assignment: CDR1 MNHEY and CDR2 SVGAGI. The CDR3 is CASSTRGGGETQYF. For the CDR3, the DNA is TGTGCCAGCAGTACGAGGGGGGGCGGAGAGACCCAGTACTTC.

The chain has TRBV30 and TRBJ1-6; 10 bases fit TRBD1. CDR1 is GTSNPN, CDR2 SVGIG, per germline (reference sequence). V was pared by 3 bases and J by 9 bases, with 5 bases of the junction left unmatched. This CDR3 spans 14 amino acids. The CDR3 DNA sequence: TGTGCCTGGAGAAAGACAGGGGGCGTTTCACCCCTCCACTTT. Amino acid sequence: CAWRKTGGVSPLHF. The full variable domain, with the rest looked up from reference TRBV30 and TRBJ1-6, is SQTIHQWPATLVQPVGSPLSLECTVEGTSNPNLYWYRQAAGRGLQLLFYSVGIGQISSEVPQNLSASRPQDRQFILSSKKLLLSDSGFYLCAWRKTGGVSPLHFGNGTRLTVT.

This clone occurred once. The chain is built from TRBV18 and TRBJ1-1; 8 nucleotides match TRBD1. Trimming cost V 4 bases and J 11 bases; bases outside gene matches: 6. Germline assignment: CDR1 KGHSH and CDR2 LQKENI. The CDR3 contains 12 residues. Here the CDR3 DNA reads TGTGCCAGCTCACGCGGACAGGGAGTGGCTTTCTTT. It yields the protein CASSRGQGVAFF.

The rearrangement joins TRBV6-5 to TRBJ1-1; maybe TRBD1 (5 bases). Trimming removed 6 bases from V and 5 bases from J, with 16 bases in between. CDR3 size: 14 residues. Germline CDR1 is MNHEY and CDR2 is SVGAGI. CDR3 sequence reads: CASRLDWGGTEAFF. CDR3 in DNA: TGTGCCAGCAGGTTGGATTGGGGCGGAACTGAAGCTTTCTTT.

The chain is built from TRBV24-1 and TRBJ2-3; 9 bases align to TRBD2. V lost 4 bases to trimming and J lost 5 bases; unmatched junction nucleotides: 6. Per the germline V gene, CDR1 is KGHDR and CDR2 is SFDVKD. The CDR3 length is 15 residues. The DNA of the CDR3 is TGTGCCACCAGTGACCGTAGCGGGAGAGGAGATACGCAGTATTTT. Protein product: CATSDRSGRGDTQYF.

The CDR3 DNA reads as TGTGCCAGCAGCGCGGGGCTGACTAGCGGCACCGGGGAGCTGTTTTTT. It specifies CASSAGLTSGTGELFF. V usage is TRBV9 and J usage is TRBJ2-2, with 9 bases lining up with TRBD2. This CDR3 is 16 amino acids long. The germline V gene has CDR1 SGDLS and CDR2 YYNGEE. The trim removed 3 bases at V and 4 bases at J, leaving 7 bases unmatched. Full variable domain (missing parts from reference TRBV9 and TRBJ2-2): DSGVTQTPKHLITATGQRVTLRCSPRSGDLSVYWYQQSLDQGLQFLIQYYNGEERAKGNILERFSAQQFPDLHSELNLSSLELGDSALYFCASSAGLTSGTGELFFGEGSRLTVL.

The chain carries TRBV5-4 and TRBJ1-1, with 7 bases identical to TRBD1. The J segment lost 0 bases and the V segment lost 4 bases, leaving 3 bases of the junction unmatched. CDR3 length: 14 residues. Germline V gene sequence: CDR1 SGHNT, CDR2 YYREEE (reference sequence). In DNA form, the CDR3 reads TGTGCCAGCAGCGTTGACAGGGTGAACACTGAAGCTTTCTTT. Translation gives CASSVDRVNTEAFF.

With respect to this clone: The same CDR3 is also encoded by other DNA sequences in this sample. This rearrangement joins TRBV19 to TRBJ1-5, with a tentative D call TRBD1 (5 bases). The length of the CDR3 is 14 residues. Per germline, CDR1 LNHDA and CDR2 SQIVND (reference sequence). Trimming pared 3 bases from V and 2 bases from J, leaving 8 bases between. CDR3 sequence (DNA): TGTGCCAGTAGTATTACGGGGGGCAATCAGCCCCAGCATTTT. It codes for CASSITGGNQPQHF.

This clone was picked up one time. V is TRBV5-4 and J is TRBJ2-3; 8 bases fit TRBD1. The CDR3 extends over 16 amino acids. Per germline, CDR1 SGHNT and CDR2 YYREEE (reference sequence). V was clipped by 0 bases and J by 4 bases; unmatched bases: 7. CDR3 loop: CASSLGTGGRADTQYF. The CDR3 DNA sequence: TGTGCCAGCAGCTTGGGAACAGGGGGAAGAGCAGATACGCAGTATTTT. Supplemented by reference TRBV5-4 and TRBJ2-3, the full variable domain reads ETGVTQSPTHLIKTRGQQVTLRCSSQSGHNTVSWYQQALGQGPQFIFQYYREEENGRGNFPPRFSGLQFPNYSSELNVNALELDDSALYLCASSLGTGGRADTQYFGPGTRLTVL.

CDR3 sequence reads: CASTFGYEQYF. The CDR3 bases are TGCGCCAGCACATTCGGGTACGAGCAGTACTTC. This chain uses TRBV5-1 with TRBJ2-7; D unclear. This CDR3 contains 11 residues. Germline assignment: CDR1 SGHRS and CDR2 YFSETQ. Trimming took 6 bases from V and 4 from J, leaving 8 bases between them.

The chain joins TRBV5-1 to TRBJ2-5; 7 bases line up with TRBD1. CDR1 and CDR2 from the germline V gene are SGHRS and YFSETQ. Trimming took 3 bases from V and 2 from J; bases not matched to a gene: 7. This CDR3 contains 15 residues. CDR3 coding DNA: TGCGCCAGCAGCTCCCGCCGGGACAGACAAGAGACCCAGTACTTC. It encodes CASSSRRDRQETQYF.

The rearrangement joins TRBV6-5 to TRBJ1-1; unclear D gene. V was clipped by 6 bases and J by 1 base, with 9 bases between them. The length of the CDR3 is 13 residues. Germline CDR1 MNHEY, CDR2 SVGAGI. The CDR3 DNA sequence: TGTGCCAGCAGAAGACAAACGAACACTGAAGCTTTCTTT. The encoded protein is CASRRQTNTEAFF.